This T cell receptor (beta chain) is from a study of blood T cell repertoires in COVID-19. On the study more broadly: There were acute and convalescent COVID-19 samples, and they came from the United States, Italy and Spain.

The J segment lost 2 bases and the V segment lost 4 bases, leaving 8 bases of the junction unmatched. The CDR3 sequence is 16 residues long. Germline values: CDR1 SGHNT, CDR2 YYREEE (reference sequence). In the authors' workflow: Estimates of nucleated cell counts were drawn from the amplification of reference gene primers. The repertoire was sequenced with immunoSEQ multiplex PCR; TCRdb's copy has only in-frame clones and lacks some. That table gives V, J and clone size, and the DNA gave D and trimming. Counted here are about 300,000 clones, 85% occurring once; the ten biggest clones make up over 1.5%. Which cohort a participant joined came from the clinical history participants gave. Participants in the exposed group had met a COVID-19 case in the 2 weeks before joining the study.

This chain joins TRBV5-4 and TRBJ2-3, with TRBD2 matching 9 bases. Sequenced sample: PBMCs or T cells enriched from blood (not recorded which). This clonotype was sampled from a woman in her twenties or thirties who had been exposed to COVID-19. The CDR3 region has the DNA TGTGCCAGCAGCCAGCCTAGCGGGGCTGACACAGATACGCAGTATTTT. Translating gives CASSQPSGADTDTQYF.